A single sample is the source of the 26 T cell receptor beta chains below, sequenced in a study of cytomegalovirus exposure and HLA in healthy donors. The method was immunoSEQ multiplex PCR; TCRdb's version includes in-frame clones alone and lacks a portion of them. The table includes around 230,000 clones, about 90% detected once. The specimen was PBMCs. The origin of the receptors is a woman aged 30 to 39 in good health and CMV-seropositive.

Points on this clone: Compared with germline, one end of the junction differs, possibly owing to a read error. V gene TRBV7-7 combines with J gene TRBJ2-7; the match to TRBD1 covers 8 bases. CDR1 SSHAT and CDR2 FNYEAQ come from the germline V gene (reference sequence). The CDR3 length is 18 residues. The CDR3: CASSLSPAGGDFSYEQYF. The CDR3 DNA reads as TGTGCTAGCAGCTTAAGTCCAGCAGGGGGCGATTTCTCCTACGAGCAGTACTTC.

CDR3 sequence (DNA): TGTGCCAGCAGCTCAACCGGGGACAGGGGGATTCAGCCCCAGCATTTT. Translated, it gives CASSSTGDRGIQPQHF. J is TRBJ1-5 and V is TRBV7-2; 11 bases are shared with TRBD1. Germline V gene data show CDR1 as SGHTA and CDR2 as FQGNSA. Trimming removed 4 bases from V and 6 bases from J; junction bases left unmatched: 8. The CDR3 length is 16 residues.

This chain connects TRBV5-1 to TRBJ1-4; 9 bases map to TRBD1. The V and J ends lost 3 bases and 8 bases, in that order; junction bases with no gene match: 8. Germline lookup yields CDR1 SGHRS and CDR2 YFSETQ. The CDR3 consists of 15 residues. CDR3 nucleotide sequence: TGCGCCAGCAGCTGGACAGGGGCCAGGGGCGAAAAACTGTTTTTT. It yields the protein CASSWTGARGEKLFF.

CDR3 nucleotides: TGTGCCAGCAATGGACAGCCCTCCTACAATGAGCAGTTCTTC. It translates to CASNGQPSYNEQFF. The chain couples TRBV2 to TRBJ2-1, with D possibly TRBD1 on 6 matching bases. The CDR3 spans 14 residues. Trimming took 7 bases from V and 0 from J, leaving 10 bases between them. Germline lookup yields CDR1 SNHLY and CDR2 FYNNEI.

V is TRBV27 and J is TRBJ1-2, with a tentative D call TRBD1 (5 bases). V lost 6 bases to trimming and J lost 4 bases, with 18 bases between them. From germline, CDR1 is MNHEY and CDR2 SMNVEV (reference sequence). The CDR3 is made up of 15 amino acids. The CDR3: CASRVSDSWFYGYTF. In nucleotides, the CDR3 is TGTGCCAGCAGAGTCTCCGACAGCTGGTTCTATGGCTACACCTTC.

The chain links TRBV10-3 to TRBJ1-2, with TRBD1 matching 7 bases. The CDR3 contains 15 residues. The trim removed 9 bases at V and 1 base at J, leaving 11 bases unmatched. Germline V gives CDR1 ENHRY, CDR2 SYGVKD. In nucleotides, the CDR3 is TGTGCCATTCTCCGGGACAGTCAAGATAACTATGGCTACACCTTC. It is translated as CAILRDSQDNYGYTF.

This rearrangement joins TRBV7-2 to TRBJ2-1; 10 nucleotides agree with TRBD2. CDR3 length: 18 amino acids. V dropped 3 bases and J dropped 5; count of bases not matched to a gene: 13. The germline gives CDR1 SGHTA, CDR2 FQGNSA. CDR3 protein: CASSFYPRASGRNNEQFF. The CDR3 coding sequence is TGTGCCAGCAGCTTCTACCCCCGGGCTAGCGGGAGAAACAATGAGCAGTTCTTC.

This clone was detected once. V and J are TRBV27 and TRBJ2-7; TRBD1 matches 9 bases. After removal of 3 bases from V and 4 bases from J, the junction contained 7 bases not matched to a gene. CDR1 is MNHEY, CDR2 SMNVEV, per germline (reference sequence). There are 15 residues in the CDR3. CDR3: CASSFGTGGAYEQYF. In nucleotides, the CDR3 is TGTGCCAGCAGTTTTGGCACAGGGGGCGCTTACGAGCAGTACTTC.

The chain joins TRBV5-4 to TRBJ1-2; D not certain. The CDR3 extends over 13 amino acids. Germline V gives CDR1 SGHNT, CDR2 YYREEE (reference sequence). V was clipped by 5 bases and J by 4 bases, with 12 bases between them. CDR3: CASRSGPIYGYTF. CDR3 bases: TGTGCCAGCAGAAGCGGACCTATCTATGGCTACACCTTC. The entire variable domain, with the rest obtained from reference TRBV5-4 and TRBJ1-2, is as follows: ETGVTQSPTHLIKTRGQQVTLRCSSQSGHNTVSWYQQALGQGPQFIFQYYREEENGRGNFPPRFSGLQFPNYSSELNVNALELDDSALYLCASRSGPIYGYTFGSGTRLTVV.

The rearrangement joins TRBV9 to TRBJ2-3; 11 bases are shared with TRBD2. Looked up from germline, CDR1 is SGDLS and CDR2 is YYNGEE. The CDR3 is made up of 18 amino acids. Trimming cost V 3 bases and J 0 bases; bases outside gene matches: 9. In DNA form, the CDR3 reads TGTGCCAGCAGCGCCCGCGGGACTAGCGGATTTAGCACAGATACGCAGTATTTT. Its protein is CASSARGTSGFSTDTQYF.

V and J are TRBV27 and TRBJ2-2, with D possibly being TRBD2 (6 bases). Germline V gene data show CDR1 as MNHEY and CDR2 as SMNVEV (reference sequence). V shed 3 bases and J shed 7 bases, with 9 bases lying between them. There are 13 residues in the CDR3. CDR3 loop: CASSFGGGGELFF. CDR3 bases: TGTGCCAGCAGTTTTGGGGGAGGCGGGGAGCTGTTTTTT.

The chain carries TRBV6-5 and TRBJ2-3; D gene uncertain. V lost 2 bases and J lost 2, with 11 bases in between. Germline V gene data show CDR1 as MNHEY and CDR2 as SVGAGI. The CDR3 extends over 15 amino acids. CDR3: CASSYAAAHTDTQYF. In nucleotides, the CDR3 is TGTGCCAGCAGTTACGCTGCGGCTCACACAGATACGCAGTATTTT.

V usage is TRBV19 and J usage is TRBJ1-1, with TRBD1 as a possible D gene (5 bases). The CDR3 spans 13 residues. The V end lost 5 bases, the J end lost 1 base, and 8 bases lay between the germline ends. Germline CDR1 reads LNHDA; CDR2 reads SQIVND (reference sequence). The CDR3 nucleotides read TGTGCCAGTAGTCGACAGACGAACACTGAAGCTTTCTTT. Its protein is CASSRQTNTEAFF.

In its sample, this clone was seen a few times. The rearrangement links TRBV11-3 to TRBJ1-1; D might be TRBD1 (6 bases). The V end lost 5 bases, the J end lost 1 base, and 11 bases lay between the germline ends. The V gene's germline CDR1 is SGHNT and CDR2 YENEEA. This CDR3 contains 14 residues. The CDR3, as DNA: TGTGCCAGCAGCCCCCGGGGGGCGAACACTGAAGCTTTCTTT. It codes for CASSPRGANTEAFF.

This chain connects TRBV30 to TRBJ2-1; maybe TRBD1 (5 bases). With 1 base removed from V and 5 bases from J, the gap between germline ends came to 15 bases. The CDR3 length is 15 residues. Germline V gives CDR1 GTSNPN, CDR2 SVGIG (reference sequence). The CDR3 region is CAWSEGQGFNNEQFF. CDR3 in DNA: TGTGCCTGGAGTGAAGGCCAGGGATTTAACAATGAGCAGTTCTTC.

To note about this clone: This sample also contains other DNA sequences that code for the same CDR3. The chain is built from TRBV30 and TRBJ2-7, with 11 nucleotides matching TRBD1. Germline V gene sequence: CDR1 GTSNPN, CDR2 SVGIG (reference sequence). There are 13 residues in the CDR3. The J segment lost 4 bases and the V segment lost 2 bases, leaving 1 base of the junction unmatched. The CDR3: CAWSRDRGYEQYF. In nucleotides, the CDR3 is TGTGCCTGGAGTCGGGACAGGGGGTACGAGCAGTACTTC.

The rearrangement links TRBV7-6 to TRBJ2-3; D gene ambiguous. The V end lost 2 bases, the J end lost 5 bases, and 5 bases lay between the germline ends. The CDR3 contains 12 residues. CDR1 SGHVS and CDR2 FNYEAQ come from the germline V gene. Written as DNA, the CDR3 is TGTGCCAGCAGCTTATCGGGAGATACGCAGTATTTT. Translated, it gives CASSLSGDTQYF.

This clone has more than one count but fewer than ten. V usage is TRBV2 and J usage is TRBJ1-2; tentative D call: TRBD1 (5 bases). V shed 8 bases and J shed 2 bases, with 18 bases lying between them. CDR3 length: 15 residues. The V gene's germline CDR1 is SNHLY and CDR2 FYNNEI. As DNA, the CDR3 is TGTGCCAGCCAGGGTGGTTCTGGGATCAACTATGGCTACACCTTC. Encoded protein: CASQGGSGINYGYTF. Supplemented by reference TRBV2 and TRBJ1-2, the full variable domain reads EPEVTQTPSHQVTQMGQEVILRCVPISNHLYFYWYRQILGQKVEFLVSFYNNEISEKSEIFDDQFSVERPDGSNFTLKIRSTKLEDSAMYFCASQGGSGINYGYTFGSGTRLTVV.

V gene TRBV15 combines with J gene TRBJ2-1; TRBD2 aligns across 11 bases. The CDR3 is 14 residues long. V lost 9 bases, J lost 6 bases, and 7 bases stayed unmatched. Germline CDR1 reads LNHNV; CDR2 reads YYDKDF (reference sequence). The CDR3, as DNA: TGTGCCACTGCGGCCGGGACTAGCGGCAATGAGCAGTTCTTC. This encodes CATAAGTSGNEQFF.

V gene TRBV30 combines with J gene TRBJ2-5; a weak D match, TRBD2 (5 bases). This CDR3 has 13 amino acids. The germline gives CDR1 GTSNPN, CDR2 SVGIG (reference sequence). The germline V and J ends were trimmed by 3 bases and 6 bases, with 14 bases remaining between them. The CDR3 bases are TGTGCCTGGAGCGTTGTACGGGGTCAGACCCAGTACTTC. It translates to CAWSVVRGQTQYF.

This clone was recorded once. The chain joins TRBV21-1 to TRBJ1-4. TRBV21-1 is noted as a pseudogene. The CDR3 is 10 amino acids. As DNA, the CDR3 is TGTGCCAGCAGCTCCCGCGGGTCGATTTTT. Protein product: CASSSRGSIF.

This clone was counted only a few times. The chain is built from TRBV2 and TRBJ2-7; D is unclear. The CDR3 is 11 amino acids. Germline assignment: CDR1 SNHLY and CDR2 FYNNEI. The V and J ends lost 4 bases and 3 bases respectively, with 4 bases between them. The CDR3 spells CASSVLYEQYF. The DNA for the CDR3 is TGTGCCAGCAGTGTTCTCTACGAGCAGTACTTC.

The chain has TRBV30 and TRBJ1-1; D gene ambiguous. The CDR3 length is 11 residues. Germline loops: CDR1 GTSNPN, CDR2 SVGIG (reference sequence). V was clipped by 6 bases and J by 6 bases, with 11 bases between them. The chain's CDR3 is CACPWGAEAFF. CDR3 sequence (DNA): TGTGCCTGCCCTTGGGGAGCTGAAGCTTTCTTT.

This clone was recorded once. The rearrangement uses TRBV5-4 and TRBJ2-3, with 12 nucleotides matching TRBD2. CDR1 SGHNT and CDR2 YYREEE come from the germline V gene (reference sequence). V shed 4 bases, J shed 3 bases, and the junction held 0 bases outside the gene matches. This CDR3 region has 14 residues. The CDR3 reads CASSGTSGTDTQYF. DNA of the CDR3: TGTGCCAGCAGCGGGACTAGCGGGACAGATACGCAGTATTTT. The whole variable domain, filled in from reference TRBV5-4 and TRBJ2-3, reads ETGVTQSPTHLIKTRGQQVTLRCSSQSGHNTVSWYQQALGQGPQFIFQYYREEENGRGNFPPRFSGLQFPNYSSELNVNALELDDSALYLCASSGTSGTDTQYFGPGTRLTVL.

The chain is built from TRBV28 and TRBJ1-5, with TRBD1 matching 12 bases. The CDR3 spans 15 residues. The ends lost 7 bases at V and 4 bases at J; junction bases unmatched: 5. CDR1 is MDHEN and CDR2 is SYDVKM in the germline V gene. The CDR3 DNA reads as TGTGCCAGCACAGGGACAGGGGGCTGGAATCAGCCCCAGCATTTT. Translated, it gives CASTGTGGWNQPQHF.

This chain connects TRBV6-4 to TRBJ2-2; 11 bases are shared with TRBD2. With V trimmed by 3 bases and J by 0 bases, 3 bases remained unmatched. Per germline, CDR1 MRHNA and CDR2 SNTAGT. The CDR3 contains 17 residues. The CDR3 sequence: CASSERLAGSNTGELFF. The CDR3 nucleotides are TGTGCCAGCAGTGAGAGACTAGCGGGATCGAACACCGGGGAGCTGTTTTTT.